This is a list of T cell receptor beta chains from one sample in a study of blood T cells in healthy people across ages. One entry per CDR3 protein, called by TCRdb with MiXCR from the 5' RACE reads. Among 800,000 to 1,300,000 distinct CDR3 sequences listed, about 23% were seen once. These data were likewise used in another study, on T cells of mothers and their children.

The sequencing input was blood. Source of these receptors: a girl under 10 years old in good health. Both conserved end residues are part of each CDR3. D genes are given only for firm matches. Clone size, where shown, is once, few, many, or a class for clones that have expanded.

d_call	v_call	j_call	clone_size	cdr3_aa	cdr3_nt
.	TRBV6-6	TRBJ1-2	few	CACSPGTRGGYTF	TGTGCCTGCAGTCCAGGGACTCGGGGGGGCTACACCTTC
TRBD1	TRBV7-9	TRBJ1-1	.	CASSGYRTGFTEAFF	TGTGCCAGCAGCGGCTACCGGACAGGATTCACTGAAGCTTTCTTT
TRBD2	TRBV5-1	TRBJ2-3	few	CASSWGLVVADTQYF	TGCGCTAGCAGCTGGGGACTAGTAGTCGCAGATACGCAGTATTTT
.	TRBV12-3/TRBV12-4	TRBJ2-5	.	CASRGPEQETQYF	TGTGCCAGCAGAGGCCCGGAACAAGAGACCCAGTACTTC
.	TRBV12-3/TRBV12-4	TRBJ1-4	.	CASSLTGRTNEKLFF	TGTGCCAGCAGTCTTACAGGGCGAACTAATGAAAAACTGTTTTTT
TRBD2	TRBV28	TRBJ2-7	.	CASSWGAGEQYF	TGTGCCAGCAGTTGGGGAGCGGGGGAGCAGTACTTC
.	TRBV4-2	TRBJ2-1	few	CAGGPRFDEQFF	TGTGCCGGGGGGCCCAGGTTCGATGAGCAGTTCTTC
.	TRBV18	TRBJ2-7	few	CASSPPERSYEQYF	TGTGCCAGCTCACCACCGGAGCGCTCCTACGAGCAGTACTTC
.	TRBV28	TRBJ1-4	.	CASSFYSATNEKLFF	TGTGCCAGCAGTTTTTATTCCGCAACTAATGAAAAACTGTTTTTT
TRBD1	TRBV5-5	TRBJ1-2	few	CARPGRGLGYTF	TGTGCCAGACCTGGCAGGGGGCTGGGCTACACCTTC
.	TRBV7-2	TRBJ2-7	.	CASTLYPGQTPYEQYF	TGTGCCAGCACCCTCTACCCAGGGCAGACCCCCTACGAGCAGTACTTC